The 31 T cell receptor beta chains below were found in one sample sequenced in a study of spatial heterogeneity in lung cancer. Which antigens these TCRs recognize remains unknown. Findings of the study overall: Tumor mutation counts were tracked by expanded intratumoral alpha and beta TCR counts.

TCRdb fed the 5' RACE reads into MiXCR, producing one record per CDR3 protein. The data contain approximately 16,000 distinct CDR3 sequences, roughly 7% of them singletons. Time point reported: sample taken at primary tumor resection. Material: lung tumor tissue, obtained at surgery. These receptors came from a female donor with early-stage non-small cell lung cancer.

As to this clonotype: This beta chain was picked up by a library intended for alpha chains and is off target, so its count carries little meaning. This sequence joins TRBV20-1 and TRBJ2-3; 11 positions agree with TRBD2. The J segment lost 5 bases and the V segment lost 6 bases, leaving 4 bases of the junction unmatched. Germline V gene sequence: CDR1 DFQATT, CDR2 SNEGSKA (reference sequence). This CDR3 contains 13 residues. The CDR3 DNA reads TGCAGTGCCTATAGCGGGGGGGGAGATACGCAGTATTTT. As protein: CSAYSGGGDTQYF.

This clonotype showed up many times. Because this beta chain is a stray read in a library intended to capture alpha chains, its abundance should not be given much weight. This sequence joins TRBV4-1 and TRBJ1-1; possibly TRBD1 for D (5 bases). Germline assignment: CDR1 MGHRA and CDR2 YSYEKL. Trimming took off 1 base at V and 1 base at J, with 22 bases between the two ends. This CDR3 comprises 19 residues. DNA of the CDR3: TGCGCCAGCAGCCAAGGAGGATTTTCAGGGAAGGGACCGAACACTGAAGCTTTCTTT. It encodes CASSQGGFSGKGPNTEAFF.

This clonotype was detected many times. A library made for alpha chains picked up this beta chain off target, so its size means little. The V call is TRBV15, the J call TRBJ2-1, with D maybe TRBD1 (6 bases). Deletions cut 3 bases from V and 4 bases from J, with 16 bases between. Per germline, CDR1 LNHNV and CDR2 YYDKDF (reference sequence). There are 16 residues in the CDR3. CDR3 residues: CATSSRPTGPYNEQFF. CDR3 in DNA: TGTGCCACCAGCAGTCGGCCAACAGGGCCATACAATGAGCAGTTCTTC.

The table lists this clonotype with many counts. A library prepared for alpha chains yielded this beta chain as an off-target read; its size is of little meaning. J is TRBJ2-1 and V is TRBV11-1, with D possibly TRBD2 on 7 matching bases. Trimming took off 10 bases at V and 6 bases at J, with 19 bases between the two ends. The CDR3 is 14 residues long. The germline gives CDR1 SGHAT, CDR2 FQDESV (reference sequence). CDR3 in DNA: TGTGCCACCTCCCGGCGGGGGCTGATCAATGAGCAGTTCTTC. As protein: CATSRRGLINEQFF. Based on the CDR3 plus reference TRBV11-1 and TRBJ2-1, the full variable domain is EAEVAQSPRYKITEKSQAVAFWCDPISGHATLYWYRQILGQGPELLVQFQDESVVDDSQLPKDRFSAERLKGVDSTLKIQPAELGDSAMYLCATSRRGLINEQFFGPGTRLTVL.

This clonotype was counted between two and nine times. Since it is a stray read in a library aimed at alpha chains, this beta chain has a size that is not meaningful. The genes are TRBV7-3 and TRBJ2-7; no reliable D call. Trimming pared 1 base from V and 3 bases from J, leaving 13 bases between. Germline CDR1 and CDR2: SGHTA and FQGTGA. The CDR3 extends over 15 amino acids. This chain's CDR3 is CASSLMAGLNYEQYF. DNA of the CDR3: TGTGCCAGCAGCTTAATGGCTGGCCTCAACTACGAGCAGTACTTC.

Of note for this clonotype: The library was prepared for alpha chains; this beta chain is a stray read, so its frequency means little. This chain links TRBV5-4 with TRBJ2-6, with D hard to call. Trimming cost V 1 base and J 4 bases, with 3 bases left between them. Germline-derived CDR1 and CDR2 are SGHNT and YYREEE (reference sequence). The CDR3 loop spans 13 amino acids. CDR3 in DNA: TGTGCCAGCAGCTTGACCGGGGCCAACGTCCTGACTTTC. As protein: CASSLTGANVLTF.

This clonotype was seen only a few times. A library made for alpha chains picked up this beta chain off target, so its size means little. This chain connects TRBV4-3 to TRBJ2-7; D uncertain. Germline-derived CDR1 and CDR2 are LGHNA and YSLEER. This CDR3 is 16 amino acids long. Trimming took off 3 bases at V and 3 bases at J, with 18 bases between the two ends. CDR3 nucleotides: TGCGCCAGCAGCCAGGACCGGAGCCCCTCGGTCTACGAGCAGTACTTC. Residues: CASSQDRSPSVYEQYF.

This clonotype appeared many times. The library was built for alpha chains, so this beta chain is an off-target read and its size means little. The rearrangement joins TRBV7-2 to TRBJ2-5; possible D gene TRBD1, 5 bases. The CDR3 runs to 14 residues. The germline gives CDR1 SGHTA, CDR2 FQGNSA. With 6 bases removed from V and 3 bases from J, the gap between germline ends came to 14 bases. CDR3 in amino acids: CASSAGMREETQYF. The CDR3 DNA reads TGTGCCAGCAGTGCAGGGATGCGCGAAGAGACCCAGTACTTC.

In the case of this clonotype: This beta chain turned up in a library designed for alpha chains; as an off-target read, its abundance says little. CDR3 sequence (DNA): TGTGCCAGCAGTGAACAGGGGGCCGCGGAGACCCAGTACTTC. As protein: CASSEQGAAETQYF. The chain employs TRBV2 and TRBJ2-5; the match to TRBD1 covers 8 bases. Germline V gene sequence: CDR1 SNHLY, CDR2 FYNNEI. V lost 2 bases and J lost 5; bases outside the gene matches: 4. CDR3 length: 14 amino acids. The variable domain in full, completed from reference TRBV2 and TRBJ2-5, reads EPEVTQTPSHQVTQMGQEVILRCVPISNHLYFYWYRQILGQKVEFLVSFYNNEISEKSEIFDDQFSVERPDGSNFTLKIRSTKLEDSAMYFCASSEQGAAETQYFGPGTRLLVL.

This clonotype was detected ten times or more. Within a library made for alpha chains, this beta chain is off target, and its count is uninformative. The V gene is TRBV20-1, the J gene TRBJ2-7; possible D gene TRBD2, 6 bases. Trimming took 4 bases from V and 0 from J, leaving 10 bases between them. Germline V gene sequence: CDR1 DFQATT, CDR2 SNEGSKA (reference sequence). This CDR3 is built from 13 residues. CDR3 amino acids: CSATDGSSYEQYF. In nucleotides, the CDR3 is TGCAGTGCTACGGACGGGAGCTCCTACGAGCAGTACTTC.

This clonotype was counted a few times. This beta chain was picked up by a library intended for alpha chains and is off target, so its count carries little meaning. The chain is built from TRBV19 and TRBJ2-3; D gene unclear. The CDR3 is 13 amino acids. Germline CDR1 and CDR2: LNHDA and SQIVND (reference sequence). With 5 bases removed from V and 6 bases from J, the gap between germline ends came to 12 bases. This CDR3 reads CASSFTISDTQYF. The DNA for the CDR3 is TGTGCCAGTAGTTTCACCATTTCGGATACGCAGTATTTT.

Ten or more counts support this clonotype. This beta chain lies outside the target of a library built for alpha chains; its clone size means little. V usage is TRBV10-1 and J usage is TRBJ2-1; 13 bases match TRBD2. The CDR3 is made up of 18 amino acids. J was trimmed by 0 bases and V by 6 bases; bases with no gene match: 8. Germline assignment: CDR1 WNHNN and CDR2 SYGVQD (reference sequence). In DNA, the CDR3 is TGCGCCAGCAGAAGGGGACTAGCGGGGACCAGCTCCTACAATGAGCAGTTCTTC. Its translation: CASRRGLAGTSSYNEQFF.

Comment on this clonotype: Since it is a stray read in a library aimed at alpha chains, this beta chain has a size that is not meaningful. V gene TRBV28 combines with J gene TRBJ1-3; 8 nucleotides agree with TRBD1. The CDR3 runs 19 residues. Germline CDR1 and CDR2: MDHEN and SYDVKM. The ends lost 1 base at V and 3 bases at J; junction bases unmatched: 14. CDR3 protein: CASSLSRQGARARGNTIYF. The CDR3 region has the DNA TGTGCCAGCAGTTTATCGCGGCAGGGGGCGCGGGCTCGTGGAAACACCATATATTTT. The full variable domain, its missing parts supplied by reference TRBV28 and TRBJ1-3, is DVKVTQSSRYLVKRTGEKVFLECVQDMDHENMFWYRQDPGLGLRLIYFSYDVKMKEKGDIPEGYSVSREKKERFSLILESASTNQTSMYLCASSLSRQGARARGNTIYFGEGSWLTVV.

This clonotype was recorded at least ten times. This beta chain represents an off-target read in a library built for alpha chains; its size is of limited meaning. V gene TRBV11-1 combines with J gene TRBJ2-7; D is possibly TRBD1 (6 bases). The CDR3 is made up of 15 amino acids. Germline V gene data show CDR1 as SGHAT and CDR2 as FQDESV (reference sequence). The ends were cut back, 5 bases at V and 2 bases at J, with 16 bases in the middle. The CDR3 spells CASSLMGATTYEQYF. The CDR3 nucleotides are TGTGCCAGCAGCCTTATGGGGGCGACTACCTACGAGCAGTACTTC.

Details on this clonotype: This beta chain represents an off-target read in a library built for alpha chains; its size is of limited meaning. DNA of the CDR3: TGTGCCACCAGCAGTCGCGGGACAGGCCAAGAGACCCAGTACTTC. This codes for CATSSRGTGQETQYF. The genes are TRBV15 and TRBJ2-5; 8 bases align to TRBD1. The V segment lost 3 bases and the J segment 1 base; nucleotides outside the gene matches: 4. CDR1 is LNHNV, CDR2 YYDKDF, per germline (reference sequence). The CDR3 extends over 15 amino acids. The full variable domain, completed using reference TRBV15 and TRBJ2-5, is DAMVIQNPRYQVTQFGKPVTLSCSQTLNHNVMYWYQQKSSQAPKLLFHYYDKDFNNEADTPDNFQSRRPNTSFCFLDIRSPGLGDTAMYLCATSSRGTGQETQYFGPGTRLLVL.

This clonotype was observed many times. Because the library targeted alpha chains, this beta chain is an off-target read whose size means little. The J gene is TRBJ1-1, the V gene TRBV20-1; 11 bases align to TRBD1. The CDR3 covers 14 residues. Germline CDR1 and CDR2: DFQATT and SNEGSKA (reference sequence). Trimming cost V 4 bases and J 5 bases; bases outside gene matches: 6. CDR3: CSANPGTGGTEAFF. The CDR3 nucleotides are TGCAGTGCTAACCCCGGGACAGGGGGGACTGAAGCTTTCTTT.

This clonotype appeared many times. Within a library made for alpha chains, this beta chain is off target, and its count is uninformative. The genes are TRBV29-1 and TRBJ1-2; D is unresolved. Looked up from germline, CDR1 is SQVTM and CDR2 is ANQGSEA. Trimming cost V 5 bases and J 5 bases, with 12 bases left between them. The CDR3 is 12 amino acids. The CDR3 nucleotides are TGCAGCGTTAGCGTGGGCCGGTATGGCTACACCTTC. It specifies CSVSVGRYGYTF.

This clonotype has at least ten counts. Because the library targeted alpha chains, this beta chain is an off-target read whose size means little. The V and J genes are TRBV10-3 and TRBJ2-5; no clear D gene. The CDR3 covers 12 residues. The V end was cut by 3 bases, the J end by 2 bases, with 4 bases between. Germline V gives CDR1 ENHRY, CDR2 SYGVKD. The CDR3 here is CAISEGQETQYF. Here the CDR3 DNA reads TGTGCCATCAGTGAAGGGCAAGAGACCCAGTACTTC.

A word on this clonotype: This clone may be a read error of a much larger clone one base away. The library was built for alpha chains, so this beta chain is an off-target read and its size means little. V is TRBV5-6 and J is TRBJ2-1; tentatively, D is TRBD2 (5 bases). Per germline, CDR1 SGHDT and CDR2 YYEEEE. The CDR3 is 12 residues long. CDR3 sequence (DNA): TGTGTCAGCAGCCGAACTAGGCATGAGCAGTTCTTC. It encodes CVSSRTRHEQFF.

Ten or more counts support this clonotype. This beta chain slipped into a library made for alpha chains as a stray read, so its size is not meaningful. V usage is TRBV30 and J usage is TRBJ2-7; 9 nucleotides align to TRBD1. The CDR3 is 13 amino acids. The J segment lost 3 bases and the V segment lost 6 bases, leaving 6 bases of the junction unmatched. Looked up from germline, CDR1 is GTSNPN and CDR2 is SVGIG (reference sequence). The CDR3 DNA follows: TGTGCCTGCTACGGACAGGGGAGCTACGAGCAGTACTTC. Its translation: CACYGQGSYEQYF. The full variable domain, rest sourced from reference TRBV30 and TRBJ2-7, is SQTIHQWPATLVQPVGSPLSLECTVEGTSNPNLYWYRQAAGRGLQLLFYSVGIGQISSEVPQNLSASRPQDRQFILSSKKLLLSDSGFYLCACYGQGSYEQYFGPGTRLTVT.

This clonotype came up many times. This beta chain is an off-target read within a library intended for alpha chains, so its frequency means little. V gene TRBV29-1 combines with J gene TRBJ2-1; 9 nucleotides align to TRBD1. V dropped 6 bases and J dropped 7; count of bases not matched to a gene: 7. Germline V CDR1 and CDR2: SQVTM, ANQGSEA. CDR3 length: 13 residues. The CDR3 here is CSVGQGLRNEQFF. The DNA for the CDR3 is TGCAGCGTGGGACAGGGTCTAAGGAATGAGCAGTTCTTC.

This clonotype was seen at least ten times. This beta chain is an unintended read in a library built for alpha chains; its size means little. The chain recombines TRBV6-6 with TRBJ2-5; D not resolved. V lost 5 bases and J 4 bases, leaving 8 bases between the germline ends. This CDR3 region has 12 residues. CDR1 is MNHNY, CDR2 SVGAGI, per germline (reference sequence). The DNA for the CDR3 is TGTGCCAGCAGTCCCGGTGGAGAGACCCAGTACTTC. It specifies CASSPGGETQYF.

Regarding this clonotype: This beta chain came through as a stray read in a library set up for alpha chains, and its size says little. The CDR3 loop reads CASSLEYTDTQYF. The CDR3 region has the DNA TGTGCCAGCAGTTTAGAGTACACAGATACGCAGTATTTT. The V and J genes are TRBV27 and TRBJ2-3, with D uncertain. This CDR3 region has 13 residues. CDR1 is MNHEY, CDR2 SMNVEV, per germline (reference sequence). Trimming took off 2 bases at V and 2 bases at J, with 5 bases between the two ends.

Sample share makes this clonotype medium-sized. Since the library was made to target alpha chains, this beta chain is a stray read and its abundance is not meaningful. The chain recombines TRBV12-3 or TRBV12-4 with TRBJ2-3, with 7 bases fitting TRBD1. This CDR3 has 13 residues. Trimming cost V 8 bases and J 0 bases; bases outside gene matches: 2. The CDR3 bases are TGTGCCAGCGGGACAGTCAGCACAGATACGCAGTATTTT. Translated, it gives CASGTVSTDTQYF.

This clonotype was seen many times. With the library built for alpha chains, this beta chain is off target and its frequency is not meaningful. The genes are TRBV7-2 and TRBJ2-2; 10 bases fit TRBD1. CDR3 length equals 16 residues. The germline V gene has CDR1 SGHTA and CDR2 FQGNSA. J lost 5 bases, V lost 6 bases, and 9 bases had no gene match. The CDR3 region has the DNA TGTGCCAGCAGTCCACCGGGACAGGGGATAACCGGGGAGCTGTTTTTT. The encoded protein is CASSPPGQGITGELFF.

This clonotype has a count of ten or more. For a library built for alpha chains, this beta chain is a stray read; little rests on its size. The chain joins TRBV7-3 to TRBJ1-1; no reliable D call. The CDR3 spans 14 residues. V lost 4 bases to trimming and J lost 1 base, with 10 bases between them. Germline V gene sequence: CDR1 SGHTA, CDR2 FQGTGA. The CDR3 region is CASSSGRGNTEAFF. In nucleotides, the CDR3 is TGTGCCAGCAGCTCGGGCCGGGGGAACACTGAAGCTTTCTTT. The variable domain in full, with the rest retrieved from reference TRBV7-3 and TRBJ1-1, is GAGVSQTPSNKVTEKGKYVELRCDPISGHTALYWYRQSLGQGPEFLIYFQGTGAADDSGLPNDRFFAVRPEGSVSTLKIQRTERGDSAVYLCASSSGRGNTEAFFGQGTRLTVV.

This clonotype was seen repeatedly, ten times or more. For a library built for alpha chains, this beta chain is a stray read; little rests on its size. This sequence joins TRBV5-6 and TRBJ2-3; TRBD1 matches 9 bases. The CDR3 has 16 amino acids. Germline lookup yields CDR1 SGHDT and CDR2 YYEEEE. Trimming took 0 bases from V and 4 from J; bases not matched to a gene: 6. Written as DNA, the CDR3 is TGTGCCAGCAGCTTGGGATCGGGACAGGGAGCAGATACGCAGTATTTT. Translating gives CASSLGSGQGADTQYF.

As concerns this clonotype: This beta chain came through as a stray read in a library set up for alpha chains, and its size says little. This rearrangement joins TRBV5-1 to TRBJ1-1; D is perhaps TRBD1 (5 bases). The germline CDR1 and CDR2 sequences are SGHRS and YFSETQ. The V end lost 0 bases, the J end lost 5 bases, and 14 bases lay between the germline ends. The CDR3 totals 15 residues. The CDR3: CASSLEGPSSTEAFF. The CDR3 bases are TGCGCCAGCAGCTTGGAGGGGCCGTCGAGTACTGAAGCTTTCTTT.

This clonotype was detected many times. This beta chain is a stray sequence in a library constructed for alpha chains; its clone size is not meaningful. The V gene is TRBV5-5, the J gene TRBJ1-1; D gene ambiguous. The CDR3 is made up of 14 amino acids. The V gene's germline CDR1 is SGHKS and CDR2 YYEKEE (reference sequence). Trimming removed 3 bases from V and 1 base from J, with 10 bases in between. Written as DNA, the CDR3 is TGTGCCAGCAGCTCGTCGGACGCGAACACTGAAGCTTTCTTT. Translated, it gives CASSSSDANTEAFF.

Sample share makes this clonotype medium-sized. A library made for alpha chains picked up this beta chain off target, so its size means little. The rearrangement links TRBV30 to TRBJ1-1; TRBD1 might be the D (5 bases). The V gene lost 4 bases and the J gene lost 7 bases, with 16 bases spanning the gap. The CDR3 loop spans 13 amino acids. The germline V gene has CDR1 GTSNPN and CDR2 SVGIG (reference sequence). This CDR3 is CAWKPGALNEAFF. DNA for the CDR3: TGTGCCTGGAAGCCCGGGGCCCTCAATGAAGCTTTCTTT.

Concerning this clonotype itself: The library was prepared for alpha chains; this beta chain is a stray read, so its frequency means little. The rearrangement joins TRBV20-1 to TRBJ1-2; no clear D gene. The CDR3 covers 14 residues. Trimming cost V 5 bases and J 4 bases, with 17 bases left between them. CDR1 is DFQATT, CDR2 SNEGSKA, per germline (reference sequence). The CDR3 DNA follows: TGCAGTGCTCCGTCCGACACCACCCTCTATGGCTACACCTTC. This encodes CSAPSDTTLYGYTF.